The 27 T cell receptor beta chains given below trace back to one sample, sequenced in a study of blood T cell repertoires in COVID-19. TCRdb keeps only in-frame clones here, not all; method: immunoSEQ multiplex PCR. This table has approximately 240,000 clones, around 82% appearing once. Sequenced: peripheral blood. Receptors originate from a woman older than 75 with active or convalescent COVID-19.

This clone has just one count. The chain combines TRBV7-8 with TRBJ1-1; D is unclear. The CDR3 contains 19 residues. The germline V and J ends were trimmed by 5 bases and 1 base, with 26 bases remaining between them. Looked up from germline, CDR1 is SGHVS and CDR2 is FQNEAQ. The CDR3 region has the DNA TGTGCCAGCAGCCCGCGGGGTAGAGGAGGGAGGGCCCCGAACACTGAAGCTTTCTTT. This encodes CASSPRGRGGRAPNTEAFF.

This rearrangement joins TRBV9 to TRBJ2-1; weak D call: TRBD1 (5 bases). Germline CDR1 SGDLS, CDR2 YYNGEE. The CDR3 is 15 amino acids. The V and J ends lost 3 bases and 0 bases respectively, with 10 bases between them. The DNA for the CDR3 is TGTGCCAGCAGCGGGGGCCCCAGCTCCTACAATGAGCAGTTCTTC. Encoded protein: CASSGGPSSYNEQFF. The variable domain in full, completed from reference TRBV9 and TRBJ2-1, reads DSGVTQTPKHLITATGQRVTLRCSPRSGDLSVYWYQQSLDQGLQFLIQYYNGEERAKGNILERFSAQQFPDLHSELNLSSLELGDSALYFCASSGGPSSYNEQFFGPGTRLTVL.

This clone was counted a few times. The chain has TRBV28 and TRBJ1-1; TRBD1 aligns across 12 bases. The CDR3 consists of 18 residues. In germline, CDR1 is MDHEN, CDR2 SYDVKM. J lost 4 bases, V lost 4 bases, and 13 bases had no gene match. In DNA form, the CDR3 reads TGTGCCAGCAGTTCCCTTGGGACAGGGGGCGTGTTTAGCACTGAAGCTTTCTTT. Its translation is CASSSLGTGGVFSTEAFF.

The V and J genes are TRBV30 and TRBJ2-7, with 9 bases lining up with TRBD2. V trimming: 0 bases; J trimming: 4 bases; junction bases outside the gene matches: 7. CDR3 length: 15 residues. Germline V gene sequence: CDR1 GTSNPN, CDR2 SVGIG (reference sequence). DNA for the CDR3: TGTGCCTGGAGTGTGGGCGGGACTAGCAGGTACGAGCAGTACTTC. This gives the protein CAWSVGGTSRYEQYF.

The V call is TRBV7-2, the J call TRBJ2-5, with 7 bases aligning to TRBD2. V dropped 5 bases and J dropped 2; count of bases not matched to a gene: 8. This CDR3 has 15 residues. Germline V lookup: CDR1 SGHTA, CDR2 FQGNSA. The CDR3 here is CASSPGGSYQETQYF. DNA of the CDR3: TGTGCCAGCAGCCCCGGGGGGTCCTATCAAGAGACCCAGTACTTC.

This chain links TRBV3-1 (or the pseudogene TRBV3-2) with TRBJ2-1; 13 nucleotides align to TRBD2. J was trimmed by 1 base and V by 10 bases; bases with no gene match: 1. Germline-derived CDR1 and CDR2 are LGHDT and YNNKEL (reference sequence). The CDR3 is 14 residues long. In DNA form, the CDR3 reads TGTGCCACGGGACTAGCGGGATCCTACAATGAGCAGTTCTTC. It yields the protein CATGLAGSYNEQFF.

CDR3 residues: CASSINAGANVLTF. The CDR3 nucleotides read TGTGCCAGTAGTATTAATGCTGGGGCCAACGTCCTGACTTTC. The chain joins TRBV19 to TRBJ2-6; D gene unclear. Between the trimmed V and J ends, which lost 3 bases and 2 bases, there was a span of 5 bases. CDR1 LNHDA and CDR2 SQIVND come from the germline V gene (reference sequence). The CDR3 extends over 14 amino acids.

This clone has only a few counts. The V call is TRBV6-5, the J call TRBJ1-1, with TRBD1 matching 11 bases. Trimming at V came to 6 bases and at J to 4 bases, leaving 4 bases not matched to a gene. The CDR3 totals 14 residues. Germline CDR1 reads MNHEY; CDR2 reads SVGAGI. The CDR3 loop reads CASRPGTGGTEAFF. The CDR3 DNA sequence: TGTGCCAGCAGACCCGGGACAGGGGGCACTGAAGCTTTCTTT.

This chain joins TRBV19 and TRBJ2-7, with 9 bases identical to TRBD1. CDR1 is LNHDA and CDR2 is SQIVND in the germline V gene (reference sequence). The CDR3 is 13 amino acids. Trimming removed 6 bases from V and 6 bases from J; junction bases left unmatched: 6. In DNA, the CDR3 is TGTGCCAGTAGCTCGACAGGGGGAAGCGAGCAGTACTTC. Protein: CASSSTGGSEQYF.

V usage is TRBV3-1 (or the pseudogene TRBV3-2) and J usage is TRBJ2-4; 13 bases agree with TRBD2. The germline V gene encodes CDR1 LGHDT and CDR2 YNNKEL (reference sequence). The trim removed 4 bases at V and 0 bases at J, leaving 6 bases unmatched. The CDR3 is made up of 18 amino acids. The CDR3, as DNA: TGTGCCAGCAGCCTAGGACTAGCGGGAGTGGTAGCCAAAAACATTCAGTACTTC. This gives the protein CASSLGLAGVVAKNIQYF.

This clone was seen more than once but under ten times. V and J are TRBV29-1 and TRBJ2-4, with D maybe TRBD1 (8 bases). The germline CDR1 and CDR2 sequences are SQVTM and ANQGSEA. This CDR3 is built from 12 residues. V was cut by 5 bases and J by 7 bases, with 12 bases left in between. This CDR3 is CSVTGGGNIQYF. CDR3 DNA sequence: TGCAGCGTTACAGGGGGGGGTAACATTCAGTACTTC.

The chain joins TRBV19 to TRBJ1-1; D is ambiguous. The CDR3 has 13 residues. The V end was cut by 0 bases, the J end by 4 bases, with 6 bases between. Germline values: CDR1 LNHDA, CDR2 SQIVND (reference sequence). CDR3 protein: CASSIERGTEAFF. The CDR3 nucleotides read TGTGCCAGTAGTATAGAACGGGGCACTGAAGCTTTCTTT. Combining the CDR3 with reference TRBV19 and TRBJ1-1 gives the whole variable domain DGGITQSPKYLFRKEGQNVTLSCEQNLNHDAMYWYRQDPGQGLRLIYYSQIVNDFQKGDIAEGYSVSREKKESFPLTVTSAQKNPTAFYLCASSIERGTEAFFGQGTRLTVV.

The V call is TRBV9, the J call TRBJ1-5; 8 nucleotides match TRBD1. Germline V gene sequence: CDR1 SGDLS, CDR2 YYNGEE. J gave up 6 bases and V 0 bases, and 5 bases lay outside the gene matches. This CDR3 has 15 residues. CDR3: CASSVGGTGSQPQHF. As DNA, the CDR3 is TGTGCCAGCAGCGTAGGAGGGACAGGTAGTCAGCCCCAGCATTTT. Complete variable domain (other parts from reference TRBV9 and TRBJ1-5): DSGVTQTPKHLITATGQRVTLRCSPRSGDLSVYWYQQSLDQGLQFLIQYYNGEERAKGNILERFSAQQFPDLHSELNLSSLELGDSALYFCASSVGGTGSQPQHFGDGTRLSIL.

Here the CDR3 DNA reads TGCGCCAGCAGTTTAGCGGGAGATACAGATACGCAGTATTTT. It translates to CASSLAGDTDTQYF. The chain is built from TRBV10-1 and TRBJ2-3, with TRBD2 matching over 9 bases. The CDR3 spans 14 residues. Trimming at V came to 5 bases and at J to 3 bases, leaving 3 bases not matched to a gene. Germline V gene lookup returns CDR1 WNHNN and CDR2 SYGVQD (reference sequence).

V usage is TRBV19 and J usage is TRBJ1-5, with 9 bases lining up with TRBD1. Germline-derived CDR1 and CDR2 are LNHDA and SQIVND (reference sequence). The CDR3 totals 15 residues. The V and J ends lost 2 bases and 2 bases, in that order; junction bases with no gene match: 1. The CDR3 DNA reads TGTGCCAGTAGTATACGACAGGGGGGCAATCAGCCCCAGCATTTT. Translating it yields CASSIRQGGNQPQHF.

The genes are TRBV19 and TRBJ2-1; maybe TRBD2 (7 bases). The V end lost 7 bases, the J end lost 4 bases, and 14 bases lay between the germline ends. Germline CDR1 reads LNHDA; CDR2 reads SQIVND (reference sequence). The CDR3 covers 14 residues. Here the CDR3 reads CASTRGGDYNEQFF. Written as DNA, the CDR3 is TGTGCCAGTACCCGAGGGGGGGATTACAATGAGCAGTTCTTC.

The V gene is TRBV6-2 or TRBV6-3, the J gene TRBJ1-5; weak D call: TRBD1 (6 bases). This CDR3 contains 16 residues. V dropped 2 bases and J dropped 3 bases, with 14 bases sitting between them. CDR1 and CDR2 from the germline V gene are MNHEY and SVGEGT. CDR3 in amino acids: CASSYRGGVVNQPQHF. Here the CDR3 DNA reads TGTGCCAGCAGTTACAGGGGGGGGGTCGTCAATCAGCCCCAGCATTTT.

The chain has TRBV7-2 and TRBJ2-1; 13 nucleotides match TRBD2. CDR3 size: 19 residues. CDR1 is SGHTA, CDR2 FQGNSA, per germline. V shed 2 bases and J 1 base; nucleotides not matched to a gene: 8. In DNA form, the CDR3 reads TGTGCCAGCAGCTTACAAACTAGCGGGAGGGCCAGGTCCTACAATGAGCAGTTCTTC. It yields the protein CASSLQTSGRARSYNEQFF.

The rearrangement joins TRBV10-1 to TRBJ2-1, with D perhaps TRBD1 (7 bases). Germline CDR1 and CDR2: WNHNN and SYGVQD (reference sequence). The CDR3 totals 13 residues. The V end was cut by 4 bases, the J end by 13 bases, with 17 bases between. The CDR3: CASSGSQGGVQFF. The CDR3, as DNA: TGCGCCAGCAGTGGGTCTCAGGGGGGAGTTCAGTTCTTC.

The CDR3 DNA reads as TGTGCCAGCAGTTACTCGTATACTAGCGGGAGATACGAGCAGTACTTC. Encoded protein: CASSYSYTSGRYEQYF. This sequence joins TRBV6-5 and TRBJ2-7, with 11 nucleotides matching TRBD2. The V segment lost 0 bases and the J segment 4 bases; nucleotides outside the gene matches: 5. Germline V gives CDR1 MNHEY, CDR2 SVGAGI. This CDR3 contains 16 residues.

This rearrangement joins TRBV5-8 to TRBJ1-2; D not certain. CDR1 is SGHTS and CDR2 is YDEGEE in the germline V gene. CDR3 length: 14 residues. The V gene lost 0 bases and the J gene lost 4 bases, with 10 bases spanning the gap. CDR3 in DNA: TGTGCCAGCAGCTTGGCGGGGATCGGCTATGGCTACACCTTC. Translated: CASSLAGIGYGYTF.

This chain uses TRBV10-3 with TRBJ1-5; D may be TRBD1 (6 bases). The germline V and J ends were trimmed by 9 bases and 4 bases, with 16 bases remaining between them. CDR3 length: 14 amino acids. Per the germline V gene, CDR1 is ENHRY and CDR2 is SYGVKD. The DNA of the CDR3 is TGTGCCATTTGGAACAGGGCGGCGAATCAGCCCCAGCATTTT. It codes for CAIWNRAANQPQHF.

The rearrangement joins TRBV2 to TRBJ2-7, with 9 bases matching TRBD1. The length of the CDR3 is 14 residues. J gave up 2 bases and V 4 bases, and 3 bases lay outside the gene matches. CDR1 is SNHLY, CDR2 FYNNEI, per germline. DNA for the CDR3: TGTGCCAGCAGTGGACAGGGGGGGGCCTACGAGCAGTACTTC. Its protein is CASSGQGGAYEQYF.

V and J are TRBV5-1 and TRBJ2-7, with 7 bases matching TRBD2. The V and J ends lost 3 bases and 2 bases, in that order; junction bases with no gene match: 5. The CDR3 has 14 residues. Germline V gene sequence: CDR1 SGHRS, CDR2 YFSETQ. The chain's CDR3 is CASSSGTMTYEQYF. As DNA, the CDR3 is TGCGCCAGCAGCTCCGGGACTATGACCTACGAGCAGTACTTC. Full variable domain (remainder filled in from reference TRBV5-1 and TRBJ2-7): KAGVTQTPRYLIKTRGQQVTLSCSPISGHRSVSWYQQTPGQGLQFLFEYFSETQRNKGNFPGRFSGRQFSNSRSEMNVSTLELGDSALYLCASSSGTMTYEQYFGPGTRLTVT.

The V gene is TRBV25-1, the J gene TRBJ2-2; 8 bases agree with TRBD1. V gave up 1 base and J gave up 6 bases; unmatched junction bases: 10. CDR1 MGHDK and CDR2 SYGVNS come from the germline V gene. The CDR3 is made up of 17 amino acids. The DNA for the CDR3 is TGTGCCAGCAGTGAATGGGGGACAGGTCTTATGTCCGGGGAGCTGTTTTTT. Its protein product is CASSEWGTGLMSGELFF. Looking up the rest from reference TRBV25-1 and TRBJ2-2 gives the full variable domain: EADIYQTPRYLVIGTGKKITLECSQTMGHDKMYWYQQDPGMELHLIHYSYGVNSTEKGDLSSESTVSRIRTEHFPLTLESARPSHTSQYLCASSEWGTGLMSGELFFGEGSRLTVL.

The rearrangement links TRBV6-5 to TRBJ1-2, with D perhaps matching TRBD1 (5 bases). Trimming left V 4 bases short and J 8 bases short, with 14 bases between. CDR1 and CDR2 (germline): MNHEY, SVGAGI. The CDR3 is made up of 13 amino acids. CDR3 DNA sequence: TGTGCCAGCAGTTCCCGCGCGGGGCACGGCTACACCTTC. Encoded protein: CASSSRAGHGYTF.

This clone was recorded only once. The J gene is TRBJ1-2, the V gene TRBV29-1; D possibly corresponds to TRBD1 (5 bases). V lost 7 bases and J 8 bases, leaving 20 bases between the germline ends. Germline V gene sequence: CDR1 SQVTM, CDR2 ANQGSEA. This CDR3 has 13 residues. The CDR3 spells CSAPLWGVVGYTF. In DNA, the CDR3 is TGCAGCGCGCCCCTTTGGGGCGTAGTAGGCTACACCTTC.